The 26 T cell receptor beta chains below were found in one sample sequenced in a study of cytomegalovirus exposure and HLA in healthy donors. PCR amplification relied on 60 Vbeta primers (plus 13 Jbeta primers). Data came from immunoSEQ multiplex PCR; TCRdb stores just in-frame clones and leaves some out. In the table there are about 89,000 clones, around 60% of which are singletons. Sequenced sample: PBMCs. The receptor set was obtained from a human donor in good health.

The V call is TRBV5-6, the J call TRBJ1-1; no clear D gene. In germline, CDR1 is SGHDT, CDR2 YYEEEE. V was shortened by 5 bases and J by 4 bases, with 18 bases between the two germline ends. The CDR3 consists of 15 residues. CDR3 nucleotides: TGTGCCAGCAGTTCCCCCACGAGGGTTATCACTGAAGCTTTCTTT. Its translation is CASSSPTRVITEAFF.

This rearrangement joins TRBV6-5 to TRBJ2-1; 16 positions match TRBD2. Germline V lookup: CDR1 MNHEY, CDR2 SVGAGI. V dropped 6 bases and J dropped 8; count of bases not matched to a gene: 4. CDR3 length equals 15 residues. The CDR3 DNA is TGTGCCAGCAGGGGACTAGCGGGGGGGCGGGATGAGCAGTTCTTC. This encodes CASRGLAGGRDEQFF.

In its sample, this clone was seen a few times. This sequence joins TRBV2 and TRBJ2-1, with TRBD1 matching 7 bases. J was trimmed by 5 bases and V by 7 bases; bases with no gene match: 5. The CDR3 consists of 13 residues. In germline, CDR1 is SNHLY, CDR2 FYNNEI. Here the CDR3 reads CASIRDRDNEQFF. CDR3 nucleotide sequence: TGTGCCAGCATCCGGGACAGAGACAATGAGCAGTTCTTC.

V gene TRBV9 combines with J gene TRBJ1-1; TRBD1 is a possible D gene (6 bases). V gave up 1 base and J gave up 1 base, with 11 bases separating them. The CDR3 runs 15 residues. Per germline, CDR1 SGDLS and CDR2 YYNGEE. The CDR3 loop reads CASSVYGQPNTEAFF. For the CDR3, the DNA is TGTGCCAGCAGCGTATATGGACAGCCGAACACTGAAGCTTTCTTT.

The rearrangement joins TRBV27 to TRBJ1-6; D ambiguous. V lost 7 bases, J lost 7 bases, and 14 bases lay in between. Germline V gives CDR1 MNHEY, CDR2 SMNVEV (reference sequence). This CDR3 comprises 14 residues. The CDR3, as DNA: TGTGCCAGCACTCGACTGGGTGGAAATTCACCCCTCCACTTT. Translation gives CASTRLGGNSPLHF.

This sequence joins TRBV10-3 and TRBJ2-3; 12 bases line up with TRBD2. The CDR3 loop spans 17 amino acids. Per germline, CDR1 ENHRY and CDR2 SYGVKD. Trimming took 2 bases from V and 0 from J; bases not matched to a gene: 3. CDR3 bases: TGTGCCATCAGTGAGAGGACTAGCGGGGCTAGCACAGATACGCAGTATTTT. As protein: CAISERTSGASTDTQYF.

This chain uses TRBV5-5 with TRBJ1-2; 11 bases are a match to TRBD1. The junction had 15 bases not matched to a gene; V was cut back by 4 bases and J by 4 bases. Germline CDR1 reads SGHKS; CDR2 reads YYEKEE (reference sequence). The CDR3 length is 18 residues. CDR3 in amino acids: CASSPSPGTGGRGYGYTF. CDR3 in DNA: TGTGCCAGCAGCCCCAGTCCCGGGACAGGGGGTAGGGGCTATGGCTACACCTTC.

V and J are TRBV18 and TRBJ2-7; a possible D gene is TRBD2 (6 bases). There are 14 residues in the CDR3. The V gene's germline CDR1 is KGHSH and CDR2 LQKENI. The V and J ends lost 4 bases and 5 bases respectively, with 15 bases between them. CDR3 amino acids: CASSRGTYFHEQYF. CDR3 nucleotides: TGTGCCAGCTCACGGGGGACTTACTTCCACGAGCAGTACTTC.

This clone has just a few counts. J is TRBJ1-5 and V is TRBV28, with unresolved D. The CDR3 totals 14 residues. V was shortened by 3 bases and J by 3 bases, with 9 bases between the two germline ends. Germline V gives CDR1 MDHEN, CDR2 SYDVKM. The CDR3 sequence: CASSLPQFNQPQHF. Here the CDR3 DNA reads TGTGCCAGCAGTTTGCCGCAGTTCAATCAGCCCCAGCATTTT.

The V gene is TRBV5-1, the J gene TRBJ1-2, with 8 bases that match TRBD1. CDR3 length equals 15 residues. Germline V gene data show CDR1 as SGHRS and CDR2 as YFSETQ. The V and J ends lost 0 bases and 4 bases, in that order; junction bases with no gene match: 5. The CDR3, as DNA: TGCGCCAGCAGCTTGGTCGGACAGGGCCTCTATGGCTACACCTTC. Translating gives CASSLVGQGLYGYTF. The full variable domain, completed using reference TRBV5-1 and TRBJ1-2, is KAGVTQTPRYLIKTRGQQVTLSCSPISGHRSVSWYQQTPGQGLQFLFEYFSETQRNKGNFPGRFSGRQFSNSRSEMNVSTLELGDSALYLCASSLVGQGLYGYTFGSGTRLTVV.

The chain recombines TRBV21-1 with TRBJ2-7; the table's D call of TRBD1 was not tested on the DNA. TRBV21-1 is shown as a pseudogene. The CDR3 has 16 amino acids. The CDR3 is CASSKPRQPKTYEQYF. The CDR3 region has the DNA TGTGCCAGCAGCAAACCCAGACAGCCTAAAACCTACGAGCAGTACTTC.

This chain links TRBV7-3 with TRBJ2-1; 10 bases line up with TRBD2. Germline-derived CDR1 and CDR2 are SGHTA and FQGTGA. The CDR3 is 17 residues long. Trimming took 5 bases from V and 6 from J; bases not matched to a gene: 13. CDR3 protein: CASSPKAGGPRTNEQFF. Written as DNA, the CDR3 is TGTGCCAGCAGCCCAAAAGCGGGGGGGCCCAGGACCAATGAGCAGTTCTTC.

This clone showed up just a few times. The chain has TRBV5-1 and TRBJ2-1; 11 bases map to TRBD2. Trimming at V came to 4 bases and at J to 6 bases, leaving 9 bases not matched to a gene. Germline V CDR1 and CDR2: SGHRS, YFSETQ. The CDR3 totals 16 residues. The CDR3 here is CASSPGSSGGLNEQFF. Written as DNA, the CDR3 is TGCGCCAGCAGCCCCGGGTCTAGCGGGGGGCTCAATGAGCAGTTCTTC.

This clone was seen just once. This chain links TRBV5-1 with TRBJ2-7, with 7 bases lining up with TRBD2. The CDR3 is 14 residues long. From germline, CDR1 is SGHRS and CDR2 YFSETQ. The ends lost 2 bases at V and 2 bases at J; junction bases unmatched: 4. The CDR3 is CASSLGLVPYEQYF. The CDR3 DNA reads as TGCGCCAGCAGCTTAGGACTAGTCCCCTACGAGCAGTACTTC.

The V and J genes are TRBV6-1 and TRBJ1-5; 10 nucleotides line up with TRBD1. This CDR3 region has 13 residues. V was clipped by 7 bases and J by 7 bases; unmatched bases: 4. Germline CDR1 MNHNS, CDR2 SASEGT. The CDR3 loop is CASNPDRGQPQHF. The CDR3 region has the DNA TGTGCCAGCAATCCGGACAGGGGGCAGCCCCAGCATTTT.

The chain combines TRBV18 with TRBJ1-1, with D possibly being TRBD1 (6 bases). V was cut by 0 bases and J by 2 bases, with 10 bases left in between. Germline V gene lookup returns CDR1 KGHSH and CDR2 LQKENI. This CDR3 region has 15 residues. The CDR3, as DNA: TGTGCCAGCTCACCACCGAGGGGGACAAACACTGAAGCTTTCTTT. Translating it yields CASSPPRGTNTEAFF.

Details on this clone: One end of the junction varies from germline; a read error may be responsible. The V and J genes are TRBV19 and TRBJ2-2; maybe TRBD1 (5 bases). CDR1 and CDR2 (germline): LNHDA, SQIVND (reference sequence). The CDR3 is 14 amino acids. The CDR3 region is CVSSMVGHTGELFF. The CDR3 DNA follows: TGTGTCAGTAGTATGGTGGGGCACACCGGGGAGCTGTTTTTT.

The gene calls are TRBV5-6 and TRBJ1-1; D unresolved. This CDR3 is 12 amino acids long. The V end was cut by 1 base, the J end by 8 bases, with 9 bases between. Germline CDR1 reads SGHDT; CDR2 reads YYEEEE. The CDR3, as DNA: TGTGCCAGCAGCTTGTTAGATACCGAAGCTTTCTTT. The encoded protein is CASSLLDTEAFF.

This clone has a single count. This chain connects TRBV2 to TRBJ2-3; 8 positions match TRBD2. The V and J ends lost 1 base and 4 bases, in that order; junction bases with no gene match: 13. The CDR3 is 18 residues long. Germline V CDR1 and CDR2: SNHLY, FYNNEI. The CDR3 bases are TGTGCCAGCAGTGAAGTGCTCTTCTCGGGGGGGGAAGCAGATACGCAGTATTTT. It yields the protein CASSEVLFSGGEADTQYF.

The rearrangement uses TRBV27 and TRBJ1-1; possible D gene TRBD1, 5 bases. Germline CDR1 reads MNHEY; CDR2 reads SMNVEV (reference sequence). This CDR3 comprises 14 residues. Trimming took off 3 bases at V and 8 bases at J, with 16 bases between the two ends. The CDR3 region is CASSFLRGKVEAFF. CDR3 sequence (DNA): TGTGCCAGCAGTTTTTTAAGGGGAAAAGTCGAAGCTTTCTTT.

J is TRBJ1-5 and V is TRBV19, with 7 bases fitting TRBD1. CDR3 length: 14 residues. CDR1 is LNHDA and CDR2 is SQIVND in the germline V gene (reference sequence). The V segment lost 7 bases and the J segment 5 bases; nucleotides outside the gene matches: 8. The CDR3 bases are TGTGCCAGTACCACCGGACAGGAGTATCAGCCCCAGCATTTT. This sequence encodes CASTTGQEYQPQHF.

A few counts support this clone. The V call is TRBV6-5, the J call TRBJ2-1; 8 bases line up with TRBD2. Germline values: CDR1 MNHEY, CDR2 SVGAGI. The CDR3 consists of 14 residues. J was trimmed by 4 bases and V by 7 bases; bases with no gene match: 6. The CDR3 region is CASTERGPYNEQFF. The CDR3 region has the DNA TGTGCCAGCACCGAGCGGGGGCCTTACAATGAGCAGTTCTTC.

The sample holds a few counts of this clone. J is TRBJ2-7 and V is TRBV7-8; 9 nucleotides align to TRBD1. Trimming took 1 base from V and 2 from J; bases not matched to a gene: 3. The CDR3 is 15 residues long. CDR1 and CDR2 from the germline V gene are SGHVS and FQNEAQ. CDR3 protein: CASSLGRTGAYEQYF. DNA for the CDR3: TGTGCCAGCAGCTTAGGGCGGACAGGGGCCTACGAGCAGTACTTC.

This clone was counted only a few times. The chain joins TRBV15 to TRBJ2-1; 13 nucleotides line up with TRBD2. V gave up 1 base and J gave up 6 bases; unmatched junction bases: 6. The CDR3 spans 17 residues. Looked up from germline, CDR1 is LNHNV and CDR2 is YYDKDF (reference sequence). CDR3 sequence (DNA): TGTGCCACCAGCAGAGGACTAGCGGGGGGACGAACCAATGAGCAGTTCTTC. The encoded protein is CATSRGLAGGRTNEQFF.

This sequence joins TRBV6-1 and TRBJ1-5; TRBD1 is a possible D gene (5 bases). This CDR3 spans 15 amino acids. V dropped 2 bases and J dropped 5 bases, with 13 bases sitting between them. Germline V gene lookup returns CDR1 MNHNS and CDR2 SASEGT. The CDR3 is CASSERMGGYQPQHF. In DNA form, the CDR3 reads TGTGCCAGCAGTGAAAGGATGGGGGGGTATCAGCCCCAGCATTTT.

The rearrangement links TRBV7-3 to TRBJ2-6; 9 nucleotides match TRBD1. Germline CDR1 and CDR2: SGHTA and FQGTGA. The CDR3 extends over 19 amino acids. Germline trimming cut 5 bases from V and 0 bases from J; bases unmatched to any gene: 11. The CDR3 coding sequence is TGTGCCAGCAGCAGCCCCGGGACAGGGCTGAGCTCTGGGGCCAACGTCCTGACTTTC. Translated, it gives CASSSPGTGLSSGANVLTF.